Below are 10 T cell receptor beta chains sequenced from a single sample in a study of breast tumors, draining lymph nodes, adjacent tissues. TCRdb reanalysed the multiplex PCR reads using MiXCR and keeps one entry per CDR3 protein. In the table there are approximately 15,000 distinct CDR3 sequences, around 53% of which are singletons. Specimen: tumor-adjacent breast tissue. The receptors stem from a female donor with breast cancer. Some clones in this sample may be carry-over from other donors' samples.

The chain carries TRBV7-9 and TRBJ1-5; D gene unclear. The V end lost 2 bases, the J end lost 5 bases, and 7 bases lay between the germline ends. CDR3 length equals 13 residues. CDR1 is SEHNR and CDR2 is FQNEAQ in the germline V gene (reference sequence). Written as DNA, the CDR3 is TGTGCCAGCAGCTTAAGGCTAGATCAGCCCCAGCATTTT. Translation: CASSLRLDQPQHF.

The chain employs TRBV5-1 and TRBJ2-1, with TRBD2 matching over 11 bases. In germline, CDR1 is SGHRS, CDR2 YFSETQ. This CDR3 has 14 residues. The J segment lost 5 bases and the V segment lost 4 bases, leaving 2 bases of the junction unmatched. The CDR3 coding sequence is TGCGCCAGCAGCCCGGGACTAGCGGACAATGAGCAGTTCTTC. Residues: CASSPGLADNEQFF.

This clonotype ranks as medium-sized. The chain uses TRBV6-5 and TRBJ1-5; 9 positions match TRBD1. V dropped 6 bases and J dropped 8; count of bases not matched to a gene: 8. The CDR3 length is 14 residues. The germline V gene encodes CDR1 MNHEY and CDR2 SVGAGI. The CDR3 reads CASSKKRQGEPQHF. CDR3 bases: TGTGCCAGCAGCAAGAAACGACAGGGGGAGCCCCAGCATTTT.

By its share, this clonotype is medium-sized. This chain connects TRBV9 to TRBJ2-7, with 7 bases aligning to TRBD2. CDR1 is SGDLS and CDR2 is YYNGEE in the germline V gene. The CDR3 loop spans 15 amino acids. The trim removed 1 base at V and 0 bases at J, leaving 4 bases unmatched. The CDR3, as DNA: TGTGCCAGCAGCGTATCCGGGGGGAGCTCCTACGAGCAGTACTTC. This translates into CASSVSGGSSYEQYF.

This chain links TRBV20-1 with TRBJ2-1; 13 nucleotides match TRBD2. Per germline, CDR1 DFQATT and CDR2 SNEGSKA (reference sequence). With 3 bases clipped from V and 7 bases from J, the junction kept 3 bases outside the gene matches. This CDR3 region has 14 residues. CDR3 protein: CSARWTSGRNEQFF. The DNA of the CDR3 is TGCAGTGCTAGGTGGACTAGCGGGAGAAATGAGCAGTTCTTC.

The rearrangement links TRBV19 to TRBJ1-3; a possible D gene is TRBD1 (6 bases). There are 15 residues in the CDR3. The V end was cut by 3 bases, the J end by 2 bases, with 11 bases between. Germline values: CDR1 LNHDA, CDR2 SQIVND (reference sequence). The CDR3 region has the DNA TGTGCCAGTAGTATGGCCGGGGGGCCTGGAAACACCATATATTTT. Its translation is CASSMAGGPGNTIYF.

This clonotype has just one count. V and J are TRBV11-2 and TRBJ2-1; a possible D gene is TRBD2 (6 bases). V lost 0 bases to trimming and J lost 6 bases, with 12 bases between them. The CDR3 runs to 15 residues. Germline CDR1 and CDR2: SGHAT and FQNNGV. In nucleotides, the CDR3 is TGTGCCAGCAGCTTAGAAGGCGGGAAGGGCAATGAGCAGTTCTTC. Its translation: CASSLEGGKGNEQFF.

The chain links TRBV9 to TRBJ2-5; 9 bases align to TRBD2. CDR1 is SGDLS and CDR2 is YYNGEE in the germline V gene. V dropped 2 bases and J dropped 3; count of bases not matched to a gene: 5. The CDR3 extends over 15 amino acids. The CDR3 sequence is CASSVSGSWEETQYF. The CDR3 DNA is TGTGCCAGCAGCGTTAGCGGGAGTTGGGAAGAGACCCAGTACTTC. Variable domain in full (rest from reference TRBV9 and TRBJ2-5): DSGVTQTPKHLITATGQRVTLRCSPRSGDLSVYWYQQSLDQGLQFLIQYYNGEERAKGNILERFSAQQFPDLHSELNLSSLELGDSALYFCASSVSGSWEETQYFGPGTRLLVL.

This clonotype was recorded at least ten times. This chain uses TRBV28 with TRBJ2-5; 8 bases are a match to TRBD1. Germline assignment: CDR1 MDHEN and CDR2 SYDVKM. CDR3 length: 16 residues. The V segment lost 6 bases and the J segment 5 bases; nucleotides outside the gene matches: 14. The CDR3 is CASSPGATGDGETQYF. For the CDR3, the DNA is TGTGCCAGCAGCCCTGGGGCGACAGGGGATGGCGAGACCCAGTACTTC. The full variable domain, rest sourced from reference TRBV28 and TRBJ2-5, is DVKVTQSSRYLVKRTGEKVFLECVQDMDHENMFWYRQDPGLGLRLIYFSYDVKMKEKGDIPEGYSVSREKKERFSLILESASTNQTSMYLCASSPGATGDGETQYFGPGTRLLVL.

The V and J genes are TRBV20-1 and TRBJ2-7, with D perhaps TRBD1 or TRBD2 (5 bases each). This CDR3 comprises 14 residues. Per the germline V gene, CDR1 is DFQATT and CDR2 is SNEGSKA (reference sequence). V was cut by 3 bases and J by 3 bases, with 15 bases left in between. CDR3 amino acids: CSARSGAGYYEQYF. The CDR3 bases are TGCAGTGCTAGGTCCGGGGCAGGGTACTACGAGCAGTACTTC.